The clone carrying this TCR beta chain was counted between two and nine times. Each single cDNA molecule received a unique molecular identifier. TCRdb reprocessed the 5' RACE reads via MiXCR and lists one record per CDR3 protein. The sample lists more than 90,000 distinct CDR3 sequences, roughly 13% occurring once. This record belongs to a study of early T cells in non-severe SARS-CoV-2 infection. Looking at the study overall: Sequencing of unsorted whole blood was done on bulk RNA, leaving chains unpaired.

Sequencing was done on a sample of whole blood. The receptor was derived from an adult who was a healthcare worker with PCR-confirmed SARS-CoV-2 infection or an uninfected control (not recorded which).

CDR3 residues: CASSLAERYYTF. DNA for the CDR3: TGTGCCAGCAGCTTAGCGGAGCGTTACTACACCTTC. This sequence joins TRBV7-2 and TRBJ1-2; D unclear. The CDR3 sequence is 12 residues long. Trimming took 0 bases from V and 10 from J, leaving 9 bases between them. CDR1 and CDR2 (germline): SGHTA, FQGNSA.